This is a list of T cell receptor beta chains from one sample in a study of CD8+CD57+ T cells in acquired aplastic anemia. MiXCR, applied by TCRdb to the reads, yields one record per CDR3 protein. The sample has a few hundred thousand distinct CDR3 sequences, roughly 82% seen once. Sequenced material: sorted CD4+, CD8+, or CD8+CD57+ T cells (not recorded which) from PBMCs. The receptors stem from a human donor with aplastic anemia. Each CDR3 is given with its conserved first and last residue. The D gene is left open where the match is weak. Expanded clones are given a class, and other clones once, few, many or no size at all.

v_call	clone_size	d_call	j_call	cdr3_aa	cdr3_nt
TRBV7-3	-	TRBD1	TRBJ1-2	CASCLKGGADYGCTF	TGTGCCAGCTGCTTGAAAGGGGGCGCCGACTATGGCTGCACCTTC
TRBV7-8	-	TRBD2	TRBJ2-3	CASSFRREATALSF	TGTGCCAGCAGCTTCCGGCGGGAGGCAACAGCGCTGTCTTTT
TRBV7-2	-	TRBD1	TRBJ1-5	CASSLTGGADYHYQHF	TGTGCCAGCAGCTTGACAGGGGGCGCCGACTATCACTACCAGCATTTT
TRBV7-8	once	TRBD1	TRBJ2-3	CASSTGTGNTDTQYF	TGTGCCAGCAGCACTGGGACAGGGAACACAGATACGCAGTATTTT
TRBV7-9	-	TRBD2	TRBJ2-1	CASSFPDTGGCDPQFF	TGTGCCAGCAGCTTTCCAGATACCGGGGGGTGCGACCCACAGTTCTTC
TRBV5-8	-	-	TRBJ2-7	CASSSAGRKSYEQYF	TGTGCCAGCAGCTCGGCTGGGAGGAAATCCTACGAGCAGTACTTC
TRBV19	-	-	TRBJ1-1	CASSLAMRANNEAFF	TGTGCCAGTAGTTTAGCTATGAGAGCCAACAATGAGGCTTTCTTT
TRBV5-1	once	-	TRBJ2-3	CASSLRSDDTDTRYF	TGCGCCAGCAGCTTGCGTTCGGACGATACAGATACGCGGTATTTT
TRBV5-1	-	-	TRBJ2-7	CASSLVGDTEQYF	TGTGCCAGCAGCTTGGTTGGAGACACCGAGCAGTACTTC
TRBV10-3	few	-	TRBJ2-1	CAISNRGTSNEQFF	TGTGCCATCAGTAACAGAGGAACTTCAAATGAGCAGTTCTTC
TRBV20-1	-	TRBD1	TRBJ1-2	CSGAQGMYGYTF	TGCAGTGGAGCACAGGGGATGTATGGCTACACCTTC
TRBV7-8	-	-	TRBJ2-5	CASSLAEGPNTHQYF	TGTGCCAGCAGCTTAGCCGAAGGTCCCAATACGCACCAGTACTTC
TRBV7-2	-	-	TRBJ1-1	CVSSSELTANTETFF	TGTGTCAGCAGCTCAGAGCTGACAGCGAACACTGAAACTTTCTTT
TRBV7-9	-	-	TRBJ1-2	CASSEAAYAYTF	TGCGCCAGCAGCGAAGCGGCCTATGCCTACACCTTC
TRBV7-2	-	-	TRBJ2-6	CASTLARGPSGANVLTF	TGTGCCAGCACCTTAGCGAGGGGCCCCTCTGGGGCCAACGTCCTGACTTTC
TRBV24-1	-	-	TRBJ1-6	CATSEGPSPLHF	TGTGCCACCAGTGAGGGACCGTCACCCCTCCACTTT
TRBV29-1	-	-	TRBJ1-2	CSVERTDPLGGYTF	TGCAGCGTGGAAAGGACGGACCCCTTAGGCGGCTACACCTTC
TRBV7-8	-	TRBD1	TRBJ2-7	CASSFQPAGTALF	TGTGCCAGCAGCTTTCAGCCAGCCGGGACAGCCCTCTTC
TRBV2	-	TRBD2	TRBJ2-3	CASSEGGTHTQFF	TGTGCCAGCAGTGAGGGGGGGACCCATACGCAGTTTTTT